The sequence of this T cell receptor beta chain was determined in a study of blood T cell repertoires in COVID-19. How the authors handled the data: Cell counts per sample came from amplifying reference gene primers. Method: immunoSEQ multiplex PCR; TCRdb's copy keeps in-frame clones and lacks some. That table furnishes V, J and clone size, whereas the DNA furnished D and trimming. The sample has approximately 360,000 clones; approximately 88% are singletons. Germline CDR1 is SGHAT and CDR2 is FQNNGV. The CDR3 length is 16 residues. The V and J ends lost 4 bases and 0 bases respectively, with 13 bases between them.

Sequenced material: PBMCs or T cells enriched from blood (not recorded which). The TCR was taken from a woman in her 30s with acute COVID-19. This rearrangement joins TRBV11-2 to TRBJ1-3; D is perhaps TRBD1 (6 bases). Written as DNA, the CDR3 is TGTGCCAGCAGCTCAATTTCCAGGGGCTCTGGAAACACCATATATTTT. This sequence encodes CASSSISRGSGNTIYF.